One and the same sample provided the 14 T cell receptor beta chains below, sequenced in a study of blood T cell repertoires in COVID-19 (dated by TCRdb to the early 2020s). The method was the immunoSEQ multiplex PCR assay. TCRdb took this table from immuneACCESS and kept in-frame rearrangements with V and J called. Such tables lack part of the clones; where checked against another copy, unresolved V genes explain under half of the gap, and the rest is unexplained. Recorded for this sample are 250,000 or so clones; less than 90% of them occurred a single time. Just under 2% of the sample rests with the top ten. Source material: peripheral blood. The receptors were gathered from a man in his thirties or forties with active or convalescent COVID-19.

The chain employs TRBV2 and TRBJ1-3; the match to TRBD1 covers 7 bases. The CDR3 runs to 15 residues. V dropped 6 bases and J dropped 0; count of bases not matched to a gene: 5. Per the germline V gene, CDR1 is SNHLY and CDR2 is FYNNEI. The CDR3 DNA follows: TGTGCCAGCAGCCGGGACAGCTCCTCTGGAAACACCATATATTTT. It is translated as CASSRDSSSGNTIYF.

The CDR3 here is CASSDWDSGSPARAKNIQYF. CDR3 bases: TGTGCCAGCAGTGATTGGGACAGCGGATCGCCCGCGCGAGCCAAAAACATTCAGTACTTC. The V call is TRBV2, the J call TRBJ2-4; 7 nucleotides match TRBD1. In germline, CDR1 is SNHLY, CDR2 FYNNEI. With V trimmed by 3 bases and J by 0 bases, 17 bases remained unmatched. The CDR3 is 20 amino acids.

The rearrangement joins TRBV12-3 or TRBV12-4 to TRBJ2-7; tentatively, D is TRBD1 (6 bases). This CDR3 is 13 amino acids long. Trimming removed 2 bases at V and 6 bases at J, with 11 bases between. CDR3 nucleotide sequence: TGTGCCAGCAGTTTACAGGGGCCCGGCGAGCAGTACTTC. It is translated as CASSLQGPGEQYF.

This clone has only one observation. The chain links TRBV6-5 to TRBJ1-1, with D hard to call. Germline V gives CDR1 MNHEY, CDR2 SVGAGI. The CDR3 is 14 amino acids. Trimming pared 7 bases from V and 6 bases from J, leaving 18 bases between. The CDR3 reads CASNTGRSEPEAFF. The CDR3 DNA reads TGTGCCAGCAACACCGGGAGGTCAGAACCTGAAGCTTTCTTT.

The gene calls are TRBV6-5 and TRBJ2-7; 7 positions match TRBD1. The V gene's germline CDR1 is MNHEY and CDR2 SVGAGI. This CDR3 spans 14 amino acids. Trimming cost V 7 bases and J 2 bases; bases outside gene matches: 8. CDR3 DNA: TGTGCCAGCACCTACGGAACAGGGGCCTACGAGCAGTACTTC. Translating it yields CASTYGTGAYEQYF.

This rearrangement joins TRBV27 to TRBJ2-7; maybe TRBD1 (5 bases). V was cut by 3 bases and J by 0 bases, with 12 bases left in between. The CDR3 has 15 amino acids. CDR1 and CDR2 (germline): MNHEY, SMNVEV (reference sequence). The CDR3 sequence: CASSFPRVSSYEQYF. The CDR3 DNA is TGTGCCAGCAGTTTTCCCAGGGTTAGCTCCTACGAGCAGTACTTC.

The chain uses TRBV19 and TRBJ1-2; D is unclear. Germline V gene lookup returns CDR1 LNHDA and CDR2 SQIVND (reference sequence). The V and J ends lost 8 bases and 4 bases respectively, with 5 bases between them. The CDR3 loop spans 10 amino acids. This CDR3 reads CASGGYGYTF. The CDR3 nucleotides read TGTGCCAGTGGAGGCTATGGCTACACCTTC.

The CDR3 nucleotides are TGTGCCAGCAGCTTGGATTCGCTAGCGGGAGCAGGGGGTACGCAGTATTTT. Residues: CASSLDSLAGAGGTQYF. The chain carries TRBV5-6 and TRBJ2-3, with TRBD2 identical over 10 bases. The CDR3 covers 17 residues. Germline trimming cut 0 bases from V and 8 bases from J; bases unmatched to any gene: 12. Germline assignment: CDR1 SGHDT and CDR2 YYEEEE.

The chain uses TRBV4-3 and TRBJ2-7; no definite D call. V lost 0 bases and J 4 bases, leaving 7 bases between the germline ends. The V gene's germline CDR1 is LGHNA and CDR2 YSLEER. The length of the CDR3 is 13 residues. The CDR3 protein is CASSQDRGYEQYF. The CDR3 nucleotides read TGCGCCAGCAGCCAAGATAGAGGATACGAGCAGTACTTC.

A few counts support this clone. The V and J genes are TRBV23-1 and TRBJ1-4; D possibly corresponds to TRBD1 (5 bases). TRBV23-1 counts as an open reading frame of uncertain function. V dropped 1 base and J dropped 0 bases, with 12 bases sitting between them. The CDR3 loop spans 17 amino acids. The CDR3 nucleotides read TGCGCCAGCAGTCAATGCCTAGACAGAGCAACTAATGAAAAACTGTTTTTT. Amino acid sequence: CASSQCLDRATNEKLFF.

CDR3 DNA sequence: TGTGCCAGCAGACGGGTGAAAGAGGGACTAGGCTACACCTTC. Translating gives CASRRVKEGLGYTF. This sequence joins TRBV27 and TRBJ1-2, with a possible D match to TRBD1 (5 bases). Germline assignment: CDR1 MNHEY and CDR2 SMNVEV (reference sequence). Trimming left V 6 bases short and J 8 bases short, with 19 bases between. The CDR3 sequence is 14 residues long.

V usage is TRBV27 and J usage is TRBJ1-6, with D maybe TRBD1 (5 bases). Germline CDR1 MNHEY, CDR2 SMNVEV (reference sequence). V was shortened by 1 base and J by 6 bases, with 7 bases between the two germline ends. The CDR3 has 14 amino acids. This CDR3 is CASSLFDSNSPLHF. CDR3 DNA: TGTGCCAGCAGTTTATTCGACAGTAATTCACCCCTCCACTTT.

V is TRBV5-1 and J is TRBJ2-6, with D perhaps TRBD1 (6 bases). The V gene's germline CDR1 is SGHRS and CDR2 YFSETQ. There are 17 residues in the CDR3. Trimming left V 2 bases short and J 2 bases short, with 14 bases between. The CDR3 spells CASSFGQPVPGANVLTF. The CDR3, as DNA: TGCGCCAGCAGCTTCGGACAGCCGGTCCCTGGGGCCAACGTCCTGACTTTC.

The genes are TRBV24-1 and TRBJ2-2; 15 nucleotides align to TRBD2. Germline V CDR1 and CDR2: KGHDR, SFDVKD. Losses at the gene ends were 3 bases for V and 3 bases for J; bases not matched to a gene: 10. This CDR3 has 20 amino acids. CDR3 in amino acids: CATSDTLTGLAGGDTGELFF. CDR3 in DNA: TGTGCCACCAGTGATACCTTAACGGGACTAGCGGGGGGCGACACCGGGGAGCTGTTTTTT.